These T cell receptor beta chains were read from a single sample in a study of T-cell reconstitution after alpha-beta-depleted transplantation in children. TCRdb redid the calling of the PCR reads with MiXCR, one entry per CDR3 protein. This sample has roughly 570,000 distinct CDR3 sequences, with over 20% found just once. This specimen was PBMCs, taken before TCRalphabeta/CD19-depleted stem cell transplant. These receptors were taken from a boy under three years old with Wiskott-Aldrich syndrome, due to receive a stem cell transplant. The CDR3 runs from the conserved cysteine through the conserved F or W. Fields, in order: D gene, J gene, V gene, clone size, CDR3 protein, CDR3 DNA. The D gene is left open where the match is weak. Clone size appears in some rows only: once, few, many, or a class for an expanded clone.

d_call: .
j_call: TRBJ1-1
v_call: TRBV2
clone_size: few
cdr3_aa: CASSEWRNTEAFF
cdr3_nt: TGTGCCAGCAGTGAATGGAGGAACACTGAAGCTTTCTTT

d_call: .
j_call: TRBJ1-1
v_call: TRBV19
clone_size: .
cdr3_aa: CASTGYTEAFF
cdr3_nt: TGTGCCAGTACTGGGTACACTGAAGCTTTCTTT

d_call: .
j_call: TRBJ1-4
v_call: TRBV5-1
clone_size: few
cdr3_aa: CASSLDGRATNEKLFF
cdr3_nt: TGCGCCAGCAGCTTGGACGGACGGGCAACTAATGAAAAACTGTTTTTT

d_call: TRBD2
j_call: TRBJ2-3
v_call: TRBV20-1
clone_size: few
cdr3_aa: CSGKLAGGRTDTQYF
cdr3_nt: TGCAGTGGGAAACTAGCGGGAGGGCGTACAGATACGCAGTATTTT

d_call: .
j_call: TRBJ2-5
v_call: TRBV20-1
clone_size: few
cdr3_aa: CSARPGAEGPKYF
cdr3_nt: TGCAGTGCGCGACCCGGGGCGGAAGGACCAAAGTACTTC

d_call: TRBD2
j_call: TRBJ2-1
v_call: TRBV12-3/TRBV12-4
clone_size: many
cdr3_aa: CASSLRLAGVNEQFF
cdr3_nt: TGTGCCAGCAGTCTCCGACTAGCGGGAGTTAATGAGCAGTTCTTC

d_call: .
j_call: TRBJ1-3
v_call: TRBV4-1
clone_size: .
cdr3_aa: CASSQGLTLKRTIYF
cdr3_nt: TGCGCCAGCAGCCAAGGGCTCACCCTCAAGAGGACCATATATTTT

d_call: TRBD1
j_call: TRBJ1-1
v_call: TRBV5-1
clone_size: once
cdr3_aa: CASSLFRRQGNTEAFF
cdr3_nt: TGCGCCAGCAGCTTGTTTCGTAGACAGGGGAACACTGAAGCTTTCTTT

d_call: .
j_call: TRBJ2-2
v_call: TRBV5-1
clone_size: .
cdr3_aa: CASSSLTGGDTGELFF
cdr3_nt: TGCGCCAGCAGCTCCCTTACAGGGGGGGACACCGGGGAGCTGTTTTTT

d_call: .
j_call: TRBJ2-7
v_call: TRBV20-1
clone_size: .
cdr3_aa: CSARDRHNSYEQYF
cdr3_nt: TGCAGTGCTAGAGATAGGCACAACTCCTACGAGCAGTACTTC

d_call: TRBD1
j_call: TRBJ1-1
v_call: TRBV7-9
clone_size: few
cdr3_aa: CASRKITGGNTEAFF
cdr3_nt: TGTGCCAGCAGAAAAATAACAGGGGGCAATACTGAAGCTTTCTTT

d_call: TRBD2
j_call: TRBJ2-4
v_call: TRBV19
clone_size: .
cdr3_aa: CASSIGRWDIQYF
cdr3_nt: TGTGCCAGTAGTATCGGGAGGTGGGACATTCAGTACTTC

d_call: .
j_call: TRBJ2-3
v_call: TRBV24-1
clone_size: .
cdr3_aa: CATSEGRSTDTQYF
cdr3_nt: TGTGCCACCAGTGAGGGACGGAGCACAGATACGCAGTATTTT

d_call: TRBD2
j_call: TRBJ2-1
v_call: TRBV20-1
clone_size: few
cdr3_aa: CSAIAGGSEQFF
cdr3_nt: TGCAGTGCTATAGCGGGAGGGAGTGAGCAGTTCTTC

d_call: .
j_call: TRBJ2-7
v_call: TRBV5-1
clone_size: many
cdr3_aa: CASSLGQFYEQYF
cdr3_nt: TGCGCCAGCAGCTTGGGACAGTTCTACGAGCAGTACTTC

d_call: TRBD2
j_call: TRBJ2-5
v_call: TRBV3-1
clone_size: .
cdr3_aa: CASSQVTSGSETQYF
cdr3_nt: TGTGCCAGCAGCCAAGTAACTAGCGGGTCGGAGACCCAGTACTTC

d_call: .
j_call: TRBJ1-2
v_call: TRBV7-2
clone_size: few
cdr3_aa: CASSLGGGDWYGYTF
cdr3_nt: TGTGCCAGCAGCTTAGGAGGGGGGGATTGGTATGGCTACACCTTC

d_call: .
j_call: TRBJ2-3
v_call: TRBV20-1
clone_size: .
cdr3_aa: CSARPMTMDTQYF
cdr3_nt: TGCAGTGCTAGACCAATGACAATGGATACGCAGTATTTT

d_call: TRBD1
j_call: TRBJ1-1
v_call: TRBV7-9
clone_size: .
cdr3_aa: CASTIQGAKAEAFF
cdr3_nt: TGTGCCAGCACCATACAGGGGGCAAAAGCTGAAGCTTTCTTT

d_call: .
j_call: TRBJ2-4
v_call: TRBV12-3/TRBV12-4
clone_size: .
cdr3_aa: CASKLGRAIQYF
cdr3_nt: TGTGCCAGCAAATTGGGTCGTGCCATTCAGTACTTC

d_call: .
j_call: TRBJ2-5
v_call: TRBV20-1
clone_size: few
cdr3_aa: CSAGLTQETQYF
cdr3_nt: TGCAGTGCTGGTTTAACCCAAGAGACCCAGTACTTC

d_call: .
j_call: TRBJ2-4
v_call: TRBV21-1
clone_size: few
cdr3_aa: CATEGLAKNIQYF
cdr3_nt: TGTGCCACCGAGGGATTAGCCAAAAACATTCAGTACTTC

d_call: .
j_call: TRBJ1-2
v_call: TRBV5-1
clone_size: .
cdr3_aa: CASSLTDTNYGYTF
cdr3_nt: TGCGCCAGCAGCTTGACGGATACTAACTATGGCTACACCTTC

d_call: .
j_call: TRBJ2-7
v_call: TRBV5-5
clone_size: few
cdr3_aa: CASSLVGLEQYF
cdr3_nt: TGTGCCAGCAGCTTGGTGGGGCTCGAGCAGTACTTC

d_call: .
j_call: TRBJ1-5
v_call: TRBV18
clone_size: .
cdr3_aa: CASSPLGDRNQPQHF
cdr3_nt: TGTGCCAGCTCACCTTTGGGTGATCGCAATCAGCCCCAGCATTTT